Listed below are T cell receptor beta chains from one sample, sequenced in a study of monozygotic twins with cystic fibrosis. Assay: immunoSEQ multiplex PCR; the TCRdb copy retains only in-frame clones and omits some. Altogether 12,000 to 15,000 clones are present, 95% to 99% being singletons, with the ten largest covering roughly 0.41%. The specimen was blood. The receptors stem from a girl aged 2 to 10 with cystic fibrosis. The CDR3 runs from the conserved cysteine through the conserved F or W. A D gene is named only where the DNA matches it firmly. The listing skips clone size in some rows; elsewhere it reads once, few, many or a size class.

d_call,clone_size,j_call,v_call,cdr3_nt,cdr3_aa
TRBD2,.,TRBJ2-1,TRBV19,TGTGCCAGTAGTATATCGGGGACTAGGCGCAATGAGCAGTTCTTC,CASSISGTRRNEQFF
TRBD1,.,TRBJ1-2,TRBV10-3,TGTGCCATCAGTGCGACGGGACAGGGGGCTCCCGGCTACACCTTC,CAISATGQGAPGYTF
.,.,TRBJ2-3,TRBV4-2,TGTGCCAGCAGCCAAGAAATGGCAGGGGGCACAGATACGCAGTATTTT,CASSQEMAGGTDTQYF
.,.,TRBJ2-7,TRBV10-1,TGCGCCAGCAGTGGTTCGGGGACCTACGAGCAGTACTTC,CASSGSGTYEQYF
TRBD2,.,TRBJ2-1,TRBV2,TGTGCCAGCATTGCGACCGGGACTAGCGAGTTCTTC,CASIATGTSEFF
.,.,TRBJ2-3,TRBV27,TGTGCCAGCATCGGGGTGGGAGATACGCAGTATTTT,CASIGVGDTQYF
.,.,TRBJ2-7,TRBV21-1,TGTGCCAGCAGCAAAGGAGGGACAGGGGGCTACGAGCAGTACTTC,CASSKGGTGGYEQYF
.,.,TRBJ1-4,TRBV5-1,TGCGCCAGCAGCTTGGGGCACTTCAATGAAAAACTGTTTTTT,CASSLGHFNEKLFF
.,.,TRBJ2-1,TRBV2,TGTGCCAGCAGTGACCCGGTGGACAATGAGCAGTTCTTC,CASSDPVDNEQFF
.,.,TRBJ2-3,TRBV5-4,TGTGCCAGCAGCTTGGACAGGACAGATACGCAGTATTTT,CASSLDRTDTQYF
TRBD1,few,TRBJ2-1,TRBV2,TGTGCCAGCAGTGGACAGGGGAGCTCCTACAATGAGCAGTTCTTC,CASSGQGSSYNEQFF
TRBD1,.,TRBJ1-2,TRBV5-1,TGCGCCAGCAGCTTCGGACAGGGCCTGGAGGGCTACACCTTC,CASSFGQGLEGYTF
.,.,TRBJ1-1,TRBV2,TGTGCCAGCAGCGCACCAGGGGCCCCAAACACTGAAGCTTTCTTT,CASSAPGAPNTEAFF
TRBD1,.,TRBJ2-7,TRBV11-2,TGTGCCAGCAGCCTCGGACAGGACGGCTCCTACGAGCAGTACTTC,CASSLGQDGSYEQYF
.,.,TRBJ2-2,TRBV1,TGCACCAGCAGCGAAAGAGTGTACGGGAGGGGGACCGGGGAGCTGTTTTTT,CTSSERVYGRGTGELFF
TRBD1,.,TRBJ1-2,TRBV5-1,TGCGCCAGCAGCTTGGGGACAGGACTGTACTATGGCTACACCTTC,CASSLGTGLYYGYTF
TRBD1,.,TRBJ2-1,TRBV6-6,TGTGCCAGCAGGATGACCCGGGACAGGGTAAAAAATGAGCAGTTCTTC,CASRMTRDRVKNEQFF
.,.,TRBJ2-7,TRBV4-1,TGCGCCAGCAGCCAAGGGATGCTAAGCTATTACTCCTACGAGCAGTACTTC,CASSQGMLSYYSYEQYF
.,once,TRBJ2-1,TRBV10-3,TGTGCCATCAGTGGACTCAACAATGAGCAGTTCTTC,CAISGLNNEQFF
TRBD1,.,TRBJ1-3,TRBV7-4,TGTGCCAGCAGCTTAACCCACCTACTAACAGGGGGAGGAAACACCATATATTTT,CASSLTHLLTGGGNTIYF
TRBD1,.,TRBJ1-2,TRBV4-3,TGCGCCAGCAGCCAAGACCACACAGGGGCGGAGGGCTACACCTTC,CASSQDHTGAEGYTF
.,.,TRBJ1-1,TRBV19,TGTGCCAGTAGTATGGGCCCGGGACCCAGAACTGAAGCTTTCTTT,CASSMGPGPRTEAFF
.,.,TRBJ2-2,TRBV5-1,TGCGCCAGCAGCTGGCACACCGGGGAGCTGTTTTTT,CASSWHTGELFF
.,.,TRBJ1-5,TRBV19,TGTGCCAGTAGGCCGATACAGGGTTCGGTAAGGCCCCAGCATTTT,CASRPIQGSVRPQHF